This paragraph reports one T cell receptor beta chain. Its antigen remains unidentified. No base qualities exist here, and no much larger clone lies one base off it. Donors were healthy HIV-negative adults with no recently reported acute infections or vaccinations. Only Caucasian adults living in Nashville, Tennessee, USA were represented among the donors. For unsorted samples, about 90 million PBMCs were counted and genomic DNA was extracted with the QIAamp DNA Blood Mini kit. After blood collection by leukapheresis, PBMCs were isolated using Ficoll-Histopaque density gradient centrifugation and then cryopreserved in the vapor phase of liquid nitrogen. V ends up 6 bases short and J 6 bases short, with an unmatched junction base count of 7. For CDR1 and CDR2, the germline V gene lists LGHNT and FRNRAP. Spanning cysteine to phenylalanine, the CDR3 consists of 14 amino acids. The DNA shown is the 42-base CDR3, in frame from base 1.

The data derive from a study of shared clonotypes between healthy human individuals (TCRdb year 2020). Study-level background: The cohort comprised a couple of women and a few men aged 18 to 49 years. Each donor's leukapheresis produced roughly between roughly 0.85 and 10 billion PBMCs. To increase sequencing depth and limit assay-specific biases, different laboratories used diverse techniques to prepare libraries and sequence TCR repertoires. To estimate repertoire size and how much clonotypes are shared between individuals, the study performed deep sequencing of blood TCR repertoires from 4 to 6 healthy adults. Overall study results and their limits: Pairwise subsampling led to the expectation that sequencing depth would affect the degree of clonotype sharing among donors. The small number of donors limited the genetic and exposure-history diversity represented. Sampling was restricted to blood, and TCR repertoires in tissues likely differ from the TCR repertoires found in blood.

Using the deep immunoSEQ assay, multiplex PCR amplified TCR CDR3 regions from genomic DNA. Extracted genomic DNA from each cell subset was spread evenly across all wells of several immunoSEQ 96-well plates, with each plate serving as a replicate. For unsorted PBMC, around 300 ng of genomic DNA, equivalent to around 30,000 T cell genomes, went into each replicate PCR. Unsorted PBMC genomic DNA was sequenced across ten immunoSEQ deep assay plates. Purified libraries were quantified with a Qubit 3.0 fluorometer, sized on a Bioanalyzer 2100, and re-quantified with the KAPA Library Quantification kit. Each immunoSEQ 96-well plate was sequenced on its own single-read 150-cycle Illumina NextSeq 550 flow cell. In the source study's methods: The immunoSEQ output contained only junctional sequences without quality scores, so filtering could not match that applied to full-length reads. Sequences were annotated with PyIR, a Python wrapper for IgBLAST v1.9, and V/J genes and CDR3 were assigned using IMGT germline references. Reads were filtered out if the reads had weak V/J assignments (E-value above 1e-6), no CDR3, stop codons, out-of-frame junctions, or ambiguous translated residues. V3J clonotypes were defined as sequences sharing an identical inferred V gene, J gene, and CDR3 amino acid sequence. The percentage overlap between two repertoires was calculated by dividing the number of shared unique clonotypes by the size of the smaller repertoire. Richness of each repertoire was evaluated using RTK rarefaction, the Chao1 estimator, and Recon v2.1 estimates of unobserved clonotypes. TCRdb took over this immuneACCESS table, retaining in-frame rearrangements with V and J assigned. Such tables are incomplete; in checked studies, under half of the missing clones stem from an unresolved V gene, and the remainder is unexplained. The DNA was the basis for D and trimming; V, J and clone size are from that table. Across this sample there are about 600,000 clones, with around 76% seen only once. The leading ten clones occupy 9.5% to 15% of the sample.

The chain employs TRBV12-5 and TRBJ2-2, and TRBD1 aligns with 7 junction nucleotides. The receptor was derived from a woman between 40 and 50 years old in good health. Some clones in this sample may be carry-over from other donors' samples. The sample taken for sequencing was PBMCs. The CDR3 in this case is CASGRQGGSGELFF. Read as DNA, the sequence is TGTGCTAGTGGAAGACAGGGCGGGTCCGGGGAGCTGTTTTTT.